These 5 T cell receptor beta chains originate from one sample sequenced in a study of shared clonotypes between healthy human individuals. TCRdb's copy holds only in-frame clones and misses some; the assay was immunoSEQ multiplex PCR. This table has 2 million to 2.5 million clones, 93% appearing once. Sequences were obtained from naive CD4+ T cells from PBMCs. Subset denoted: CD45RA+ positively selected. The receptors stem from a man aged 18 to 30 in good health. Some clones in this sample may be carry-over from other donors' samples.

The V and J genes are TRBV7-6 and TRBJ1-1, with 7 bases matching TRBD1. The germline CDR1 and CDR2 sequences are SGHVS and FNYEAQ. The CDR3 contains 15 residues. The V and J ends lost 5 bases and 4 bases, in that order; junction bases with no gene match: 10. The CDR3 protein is CASSPRQGWATEAFF. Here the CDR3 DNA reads TGTGCCAGCAGCCCCCGACAGGGATGGGCCACTGAAGCTTTCTTT.

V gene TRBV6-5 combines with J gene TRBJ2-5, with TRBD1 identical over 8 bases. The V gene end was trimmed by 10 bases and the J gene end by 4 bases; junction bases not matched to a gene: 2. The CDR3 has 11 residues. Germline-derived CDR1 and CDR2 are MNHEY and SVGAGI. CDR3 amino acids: CATGQGETQYF. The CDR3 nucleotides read TGTGCCACCGGACAGGGAGAGACCCAGTACTTC.

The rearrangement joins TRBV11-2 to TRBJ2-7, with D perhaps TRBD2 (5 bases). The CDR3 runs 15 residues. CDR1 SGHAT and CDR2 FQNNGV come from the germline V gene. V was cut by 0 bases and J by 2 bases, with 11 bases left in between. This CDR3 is CASSLDRAETYEQYF. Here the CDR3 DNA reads TGTGCCAGCAGCTTAGATCGAGCGGAAACCTACGAGCAGTACTTC.

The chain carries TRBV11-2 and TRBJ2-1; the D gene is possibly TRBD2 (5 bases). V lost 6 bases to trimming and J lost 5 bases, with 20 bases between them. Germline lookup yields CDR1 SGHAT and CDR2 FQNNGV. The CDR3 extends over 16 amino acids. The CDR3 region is CASSTRANPLHNEQFF. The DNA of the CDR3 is TGTGCCAGCAGTACTAGAGCGAATCCCCTACACAATGAGCAGTTCTTC.

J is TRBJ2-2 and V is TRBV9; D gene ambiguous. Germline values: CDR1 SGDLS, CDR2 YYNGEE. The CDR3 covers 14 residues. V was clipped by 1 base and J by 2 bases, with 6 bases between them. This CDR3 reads CASSVTDNTGELFF. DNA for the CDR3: TGTGCCAGCAGCGTAACTGACAACACCGGGGAGCTGTTTTTT. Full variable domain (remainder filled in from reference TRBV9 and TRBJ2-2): DSGVTQTPKHLITATGQRVTLRCSPRSGDLSVYWYQQSLDQGLQFLIQYYNGEERAKGNILERFSAQQFPDLHSELNLSSLELGDSALYFCASSVTDNTGELFFGEGSRLTVL.